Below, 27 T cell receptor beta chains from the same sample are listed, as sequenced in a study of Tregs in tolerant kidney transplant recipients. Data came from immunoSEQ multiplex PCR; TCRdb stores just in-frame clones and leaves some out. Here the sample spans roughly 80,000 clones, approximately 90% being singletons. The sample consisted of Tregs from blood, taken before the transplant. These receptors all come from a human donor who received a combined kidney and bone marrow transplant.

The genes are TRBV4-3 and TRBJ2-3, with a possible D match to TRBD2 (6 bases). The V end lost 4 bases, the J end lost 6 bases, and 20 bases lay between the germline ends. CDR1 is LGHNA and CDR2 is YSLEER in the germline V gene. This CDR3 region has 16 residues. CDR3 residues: CASSPLPHGSADTQYF. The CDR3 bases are TGCGCCAGCAGCCCGCTCCCCCACGGGAGCGCGGATACGCAGTATTTT.

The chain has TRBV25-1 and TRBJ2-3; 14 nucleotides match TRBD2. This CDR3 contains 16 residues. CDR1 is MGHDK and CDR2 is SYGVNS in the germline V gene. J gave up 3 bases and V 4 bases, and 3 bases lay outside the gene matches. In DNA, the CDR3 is TGTGCCAGCAGTGCGGGACTAGCGGGAGATACAGATACGCAGTATTTT. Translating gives CASSAGLAGDTDTQYF.

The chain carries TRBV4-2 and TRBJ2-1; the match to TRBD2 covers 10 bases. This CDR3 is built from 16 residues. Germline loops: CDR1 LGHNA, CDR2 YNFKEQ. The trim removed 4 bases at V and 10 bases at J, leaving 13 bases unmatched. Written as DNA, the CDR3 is TGTGCCAGCAGCCCCCAAGAAGCACTAGCGGGACGGGAGCAGTTCTTC. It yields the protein CASSPQEALAGREQFF.

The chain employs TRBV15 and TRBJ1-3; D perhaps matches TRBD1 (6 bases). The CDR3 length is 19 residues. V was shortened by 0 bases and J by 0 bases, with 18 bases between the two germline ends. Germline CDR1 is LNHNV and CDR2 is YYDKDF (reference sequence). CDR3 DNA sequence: TGTGCCACCAGCAGAGACACTGCCTTGGACAGCTCCTCTGGAAACACCATATATTTT. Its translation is CATSRDTALDSSSGNTIYF.

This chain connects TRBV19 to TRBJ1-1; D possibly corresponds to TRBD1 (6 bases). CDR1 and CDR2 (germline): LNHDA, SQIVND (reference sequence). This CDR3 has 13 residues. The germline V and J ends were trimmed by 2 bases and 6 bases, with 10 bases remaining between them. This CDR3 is CASSIRGTSEAFF. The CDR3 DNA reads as TGTGCCAGTAGTATAAGGGGGACATCTGAAGCTTTCTTT.

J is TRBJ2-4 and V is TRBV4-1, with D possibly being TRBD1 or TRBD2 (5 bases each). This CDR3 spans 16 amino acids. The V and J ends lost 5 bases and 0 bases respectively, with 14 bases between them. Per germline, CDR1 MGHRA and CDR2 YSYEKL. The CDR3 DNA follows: TGCGCCAGCAGCGAGGGACGTCTGCTAGCCAAAAACATTCAGTACTTC. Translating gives CASSEGRLLAKNIQYF.

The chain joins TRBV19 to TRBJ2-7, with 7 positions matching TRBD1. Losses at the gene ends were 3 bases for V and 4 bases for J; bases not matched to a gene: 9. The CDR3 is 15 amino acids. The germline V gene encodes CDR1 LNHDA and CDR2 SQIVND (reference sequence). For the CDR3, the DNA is TGTGCCAGTAGTATCGGGACAGCAAACCCTTACGAGCAGTACTTC. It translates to CASSIGTANPYEQYF. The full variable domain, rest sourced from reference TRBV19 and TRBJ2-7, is DGGITQSPKYLFRKEGQNVTLSCEQNLNHDAMYWYRQDPGQGLRLIYYSQIVNDFQKGDIAEGYSVSREKKESFPLTVTSAQKNPTAFYLCASSIGTANPYEQYFGPGTRLTVT.

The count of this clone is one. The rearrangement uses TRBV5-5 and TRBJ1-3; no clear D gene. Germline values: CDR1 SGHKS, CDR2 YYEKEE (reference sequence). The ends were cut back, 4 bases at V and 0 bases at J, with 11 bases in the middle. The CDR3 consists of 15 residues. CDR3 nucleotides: TGTGCCAGCAGCCCCTGGTCAGCCTCTGGAAACACCATATATTTT. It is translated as CASSPWSASGNTIYF.

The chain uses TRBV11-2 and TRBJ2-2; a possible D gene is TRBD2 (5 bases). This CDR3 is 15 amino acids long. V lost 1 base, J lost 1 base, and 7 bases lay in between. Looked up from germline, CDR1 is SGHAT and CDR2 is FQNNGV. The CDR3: CASSLAGRNTGELFF. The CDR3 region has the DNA TGTGCCAGCAGCTTAGCTGGGAGGAACACCGGGGAGCTGTTTTTT.

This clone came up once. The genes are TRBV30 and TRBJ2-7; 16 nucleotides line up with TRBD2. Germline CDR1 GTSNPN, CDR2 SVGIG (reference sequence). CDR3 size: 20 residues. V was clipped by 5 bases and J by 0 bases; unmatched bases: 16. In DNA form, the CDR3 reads TGTGCCTGGCGAGCCCTAAGCTCGGGACTAGCGGGAGGGGGCTCCTACGAGCAGTACTTC. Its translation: CAWRALSSGLAGGGSYEQYF. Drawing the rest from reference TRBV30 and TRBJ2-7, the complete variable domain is SQTIHQWPATLVQPVGSPLSLECTVEGTSNPNLYWYRQAAGRGLQLLFYSVGIGQISSEVPQNLSASRPQDRQFILSSKKLLLSDSGFYLCAWRALSSGLAGGGSYEQYFGPGTRLTVT.

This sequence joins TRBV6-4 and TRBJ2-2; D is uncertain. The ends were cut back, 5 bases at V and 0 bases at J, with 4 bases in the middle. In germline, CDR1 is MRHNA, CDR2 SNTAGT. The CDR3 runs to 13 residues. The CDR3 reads CASSPTNTGELFF. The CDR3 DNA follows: TGTGCCAGCAGTCCAACGAACACCGGGGAGCTGTTTTTT.

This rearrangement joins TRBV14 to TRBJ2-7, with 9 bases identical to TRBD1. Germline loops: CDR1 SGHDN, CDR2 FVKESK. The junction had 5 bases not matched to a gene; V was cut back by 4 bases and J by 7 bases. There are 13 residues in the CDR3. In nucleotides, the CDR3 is TGTGCCAGCAGCCGCAACAGGGGGCTTGAGCAGTACTTC. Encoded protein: CASSRNRGLEQYF.

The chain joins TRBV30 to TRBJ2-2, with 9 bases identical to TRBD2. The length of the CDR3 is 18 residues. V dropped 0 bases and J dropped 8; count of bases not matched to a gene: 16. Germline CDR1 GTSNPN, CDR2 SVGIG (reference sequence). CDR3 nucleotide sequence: TGTGCCTGGAGTGTACATGTGCTAGCGGGACGTATTGGTGGGGAGCTGTTTTTT. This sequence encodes CAWSVHVLAGRIGGELFF. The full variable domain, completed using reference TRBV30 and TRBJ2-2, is SQTIHQWPATLVQPVGSPLSLECTVEGTSNPNLYWYRQAAGRGLQLLFYSVGIGQISSEVPQNLSASRPQDRQFILSSKKLLLSDSGFYLCAWSVHVLAGRIGGELFFGEGSRLTVL.

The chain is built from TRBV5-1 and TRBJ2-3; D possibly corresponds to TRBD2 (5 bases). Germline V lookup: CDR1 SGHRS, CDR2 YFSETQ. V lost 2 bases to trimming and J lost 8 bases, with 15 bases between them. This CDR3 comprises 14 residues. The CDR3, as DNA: TGCGCCAGCAGCTTTACCGCTAGCTCTGGTACGCAGTATTTT. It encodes CASSFTASSGTQYF.

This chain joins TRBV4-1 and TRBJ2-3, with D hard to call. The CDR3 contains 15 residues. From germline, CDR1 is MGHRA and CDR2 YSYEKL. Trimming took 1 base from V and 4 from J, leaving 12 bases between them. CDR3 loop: CASSQVPRGADTQYF. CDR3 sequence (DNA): TGCGCCAGCAGCCAAGTCCCCAGAGGCGCAGATACGCAGTATTTT.

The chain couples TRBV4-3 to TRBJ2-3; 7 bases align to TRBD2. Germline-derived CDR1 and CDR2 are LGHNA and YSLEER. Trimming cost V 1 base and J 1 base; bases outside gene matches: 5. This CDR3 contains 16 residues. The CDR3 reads CASSQGAGAGTDTQYF. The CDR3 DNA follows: TGCGCCAGCAGCCAAGGGGCGGGAGCGGGCACAGATACGCAGTATTTT.

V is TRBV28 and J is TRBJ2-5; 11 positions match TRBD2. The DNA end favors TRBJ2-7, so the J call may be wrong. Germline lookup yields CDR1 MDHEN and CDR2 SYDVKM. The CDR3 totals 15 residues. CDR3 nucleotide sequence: TGTGCCAGCAGCCGTAGCGGGAGGGCCGGGGACGAGCAGTACTTC. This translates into CASSRSGRAGDEQYF.

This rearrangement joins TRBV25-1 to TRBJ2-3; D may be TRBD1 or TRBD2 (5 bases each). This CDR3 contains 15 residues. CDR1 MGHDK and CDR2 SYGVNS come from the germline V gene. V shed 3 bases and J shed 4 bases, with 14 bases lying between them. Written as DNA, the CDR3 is TGTGCCAGCAGTGACCCGGGACGAGGGCCAGATACGCAGTATTTT. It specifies CASSDPGRGPDTQYF. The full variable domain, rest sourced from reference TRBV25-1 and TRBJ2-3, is EADIYQTPRYLVIGTGKKITLECSQTMGHDKMYWYQQDPGMELHLIHYSYGVNSTEKGDLSSESTVSRIRTEHFPLTLESARPSHTSQYLCASSDPGRGPDTQYFGPGTRLTVL.

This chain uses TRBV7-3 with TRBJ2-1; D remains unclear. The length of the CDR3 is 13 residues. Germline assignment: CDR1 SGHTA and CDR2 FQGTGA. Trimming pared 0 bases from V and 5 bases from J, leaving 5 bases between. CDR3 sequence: CASSLTINNEQFF. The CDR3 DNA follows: TGTGCCAGCAGCTTAACTATTAACAATGAGCAGTTCTTC.

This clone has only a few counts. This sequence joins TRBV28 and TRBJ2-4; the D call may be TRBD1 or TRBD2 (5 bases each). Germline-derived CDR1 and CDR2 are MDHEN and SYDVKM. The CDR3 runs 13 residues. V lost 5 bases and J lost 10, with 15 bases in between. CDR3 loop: CASSLLRDRIQYF. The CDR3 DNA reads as TGTGCCAGCAGTCTCCTCCGGGACCGGATTCAGTACTTC.

The CDR3 loop is CAWSPALIYGYTF. The CDR3, as DNA: TGTGCCTGGAGCCCGGCCCTTATCTATGGCTACACCTTC. V and J are TRBV30 and TRBJ1-2; the D is unclear. V gave up 3 bases and J gave up 4 bases, with 12 bases separating them. There are 13 residues in the CDR3. The germline V gene encodes CDR1 GTSNPN and CDR2 SVGIG (reference sequence).

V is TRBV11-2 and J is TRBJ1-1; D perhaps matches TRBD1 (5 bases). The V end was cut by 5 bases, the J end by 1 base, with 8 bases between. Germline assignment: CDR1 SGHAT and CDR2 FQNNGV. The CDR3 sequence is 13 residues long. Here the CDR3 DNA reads TGTGCCAGCAGCCCCGGGGGGAACACTGAAGCTTTCTTT. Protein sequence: CASSPGGNTEAFF.

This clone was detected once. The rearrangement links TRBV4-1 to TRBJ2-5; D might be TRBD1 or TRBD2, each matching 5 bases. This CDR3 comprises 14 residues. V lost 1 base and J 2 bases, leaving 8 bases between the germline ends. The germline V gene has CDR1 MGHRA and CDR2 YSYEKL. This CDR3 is CASSQGGLQETQYF. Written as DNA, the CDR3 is TGCGCCAGCAGCCAAGGGGGGTTACAAGAGACCCAGTACTTC.

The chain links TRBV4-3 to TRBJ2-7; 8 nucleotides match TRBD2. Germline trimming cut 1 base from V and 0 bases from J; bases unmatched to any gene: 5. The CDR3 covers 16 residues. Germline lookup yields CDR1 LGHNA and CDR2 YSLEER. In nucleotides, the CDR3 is TGCGCCAGCAGCCAAGTGGCTAGCGGGTACTCCTACGAGCAGTACTTC. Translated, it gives CASSQVASGYSYEQYF.

The CDR3 coding sequence is TGCGCCAGCAGTGACGGGGAGAACACTGAAGCTTTCTTT. It yields the protein CASSDGENTEAFF. This chain uses TRBV10-2 with TRBJ1-1; no definite D call. Germline CDR1 reads WSHSY; CDR2 reads SAAADI. This CDR3 region has 13 residues. V dropped 3 bases and J dropped 1 base, with 6 bases sitting between them.

The CDR3 DNA sequence: TGTGCCAGCTCACCTACAGGGCCAGGCTATGGCTACACCTTC. Its protein is CASSPTGPGYGYTF. This chain uses TRBV18 with TRBJ1-2, with a tentative D call TRBD1 (6 bases). The germline V gene encodes CDR1 KGHSH and CDR2 LQKENI. Trimming took off 3 bases at V and 4 bases at J, with 12 bases between the two ends. The CDR3 totals 14 residues.

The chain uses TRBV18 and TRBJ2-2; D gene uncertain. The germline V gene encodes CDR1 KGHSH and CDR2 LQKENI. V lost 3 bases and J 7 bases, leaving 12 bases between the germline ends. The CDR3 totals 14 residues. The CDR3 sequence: CASSPASLGGELFF. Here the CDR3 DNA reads TGTGCCAGCTCACCGGCCAGCCTAGGCGGGGAGCTGTTTTTT. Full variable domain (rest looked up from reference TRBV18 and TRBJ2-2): NAGVMQNPRHLVRRRGQEARLRCSPMKGHSHVYWYRQLPEEGLKFMVYLQKENIIDESGMPKERFSAEFPKEGPSILRIQQVVRGDSAAYFCASSPASLGGELFFGEGSRLTVL.